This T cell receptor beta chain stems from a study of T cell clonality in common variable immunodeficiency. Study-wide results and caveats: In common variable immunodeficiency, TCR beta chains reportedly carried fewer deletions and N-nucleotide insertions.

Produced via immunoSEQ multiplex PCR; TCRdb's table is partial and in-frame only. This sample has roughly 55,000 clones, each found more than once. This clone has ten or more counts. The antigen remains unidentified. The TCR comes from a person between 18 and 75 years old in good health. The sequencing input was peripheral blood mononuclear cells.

CDR3: CASSLTGNQETQYF. The sequenced CDR3 bases are TGCGCCAGCAGCTTGACAGGGAACCAAGAGACC. The rearrangement links TRBV5-1 to TRBJ2-5; possible D gene TRBD1, 6 bases. The CDR3 extends 3 residues past the end of the read, so its final part is completed from the germline J gene. Germline CDR1 and CDR2: SGHRS and YFSETQ. The CDR3 extends over 14 amino acids. Trimming removed 1 base from V and 0 bases from J, with 7 bases in between. The full variable domain, completed using reference TRBV5-1 and TRBJ2-5, is KAGVTQTPRYLIKTRGQQVTLSCSPISGHRSVSWYQQTPGQGLQFLFEYFSETQRNKGNFPGRFSGRQFSNSRSEMNVSTLELGDSALYLCASSLTGNQETQYFGPGTRLLVL.